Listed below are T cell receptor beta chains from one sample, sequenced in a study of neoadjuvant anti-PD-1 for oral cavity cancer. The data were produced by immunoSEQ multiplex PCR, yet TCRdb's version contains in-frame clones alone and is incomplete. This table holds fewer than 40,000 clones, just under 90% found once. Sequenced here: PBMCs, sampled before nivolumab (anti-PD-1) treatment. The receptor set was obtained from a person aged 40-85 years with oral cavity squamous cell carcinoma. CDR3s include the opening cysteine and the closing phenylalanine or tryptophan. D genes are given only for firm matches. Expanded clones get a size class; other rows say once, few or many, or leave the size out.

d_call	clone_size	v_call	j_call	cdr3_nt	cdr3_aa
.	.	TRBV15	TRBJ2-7	TGTGCCACCAGAAGAGATCTAGGGAGAGGGTACGAGCAGTACTTC	CATRRDLGRGYEQYF
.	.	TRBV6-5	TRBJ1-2	TGTGCCAGCAGTGAGGGGGGTTATAGGGGCTACACCTTC	CASSEGGYRGYTF
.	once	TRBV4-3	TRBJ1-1	TGCGCCAGCAGCCAGAGTAGGGGCACTGAAGCTTTCTTT	CASSQSRGTEAFF
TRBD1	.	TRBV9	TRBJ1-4	TGTGCCAGCAGCGCGGGACAGGGGGATGAAAAACTGTTTTTT	CASSAGQGDEKLFF
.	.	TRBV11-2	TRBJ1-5	TGTGCCAGCAGCTTAGTAGGGCAGTATAGCAATCAGCCCCAGCATTTT	CASSLVGQYSNQPQHF
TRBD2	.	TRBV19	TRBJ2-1	TGTGCCAGTAGTCCCCTTAGAACTAGCGGGGGGGCCATCAATGAGCAGTTCTTC	CASSPLRTSGGAINEQFF
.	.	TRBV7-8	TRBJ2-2	TGTGCCAGCAGCTTAGCTCGGGTCACCGGGGAGCTGTTTTTT	CASSLARVTGELFF
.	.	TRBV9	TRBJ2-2	TGTGCCAGCAGCGTAGGGGCTAGCCAGAACACCGGGGAGCTGTTTTTT	CASSVGASQNTGELFF
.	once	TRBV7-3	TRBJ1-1	TGTGCCAGCAGCTTTCTGGGGGTCGGCGTGGGGATCTTCCCTGAAGCTTTCTTT	CASSFLGVGVGIFPEAFF
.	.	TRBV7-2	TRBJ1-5	TGTGCCAGCAGCTTGACAACGGGGGTGGATCAGCCCCAGCATTTT	CASSLTTGVDQPQHF
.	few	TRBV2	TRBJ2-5	TGTGCCAGCAGGCAGGGGGCGGGGGGCCGGATACAAGAGACCCAGTACTTC	CASRQGAGGRIQETQYF
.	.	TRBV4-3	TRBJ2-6	TGCGCCAGCAGCCCCCGATTCTCTGGGGCCAACGTCCTGACTTTC	CASSPRFSGANVLTF
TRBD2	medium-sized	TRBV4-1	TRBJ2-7	TGCGCCAGCAGCCAGATGACTAGCGGGGGGGCGAAAGCCTACGAGCAGTACTTC	CASSQMTSGGAKAYEQYF
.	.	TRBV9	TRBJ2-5	TGTGCCAGCAGCGTAGCCTTAGAGAGCCAACAAGAGACCCAGTACTTC	CASSVALESQQETQYF
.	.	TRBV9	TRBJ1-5	TGTGCCAGCAGCGTAGAACCAGGGGTTCAGCCCCAGCATTTT	CASSVEPGVQPQHF
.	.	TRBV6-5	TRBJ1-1	TGTGCCGGCAGTAGGGCAGGATTGAACACTGAAGCTTTCTTT	CAGSRAGLNTEAFF
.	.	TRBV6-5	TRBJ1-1	TGTGCCAGCCTTAGCCCCGGGAACACTGAAGCTTTCTTT	CASLSPGNTEAFF
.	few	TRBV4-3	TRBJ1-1	TGCGCCAGCAGCCAAGATTGGGGGGCACCTGAAGCTTTCTTT	CASSQDWGAPEAFF
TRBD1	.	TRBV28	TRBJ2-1	TGTGCCAGCAGTTTTCAAACAGGGGGCTCCTACAATGAGCAGTTCTTC	CASSFQTGGSYNEQFF
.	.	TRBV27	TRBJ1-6	TGTGCCAGCAGTTCTCAGAGCTCCTATAATTCACCCCTCCACTTT	CASSSQSSYNSPLHF
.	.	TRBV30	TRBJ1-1	TGTGCCTGGAGTATACAGGGAAACACTGAAGCTTTCTTT	CAWSIQGNTEAFF
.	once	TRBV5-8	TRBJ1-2	TGTGCCAGCAGCTTGACAGGGTCCTATGGCTACACCTTC	CASSLTGSYGYTF
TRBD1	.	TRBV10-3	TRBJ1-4	TGTGCCATCAGCCCAGGGGCAGGGGGCTTTGAAAAACTGTTTTTT	CAISPGAGGFEKLFF
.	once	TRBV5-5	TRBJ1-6	TGTGCCAGCAGCTGGGTAGGGGGGAATTCACCCCTCCACTTT	CASSWVGGNSPLHF
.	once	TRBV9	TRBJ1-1	TGTGCCAGCAGCGTAGTTAGTCGGGGTACTGAAGCTTTCTTT	CASSVVSRGTEAFF
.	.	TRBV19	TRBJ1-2	TGTGCCAGTAGTATCACAAGTCTTCTTTCGGGCTACACCTTC	CASSITSLLSGYTF
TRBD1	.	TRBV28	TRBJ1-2	TGTGCCAGCAGTCCCGGGACAGGGGGCTTTTATGGCTACACCTTC	CASSPGTGGFYGYTF
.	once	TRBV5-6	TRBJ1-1	TGTGCCAGCAGCTCCGACAGGACCTACACTGAAGCTTTCTTT	CASSSDRTYTEAFF